This T cell receptor beta chain was obtained from a study of control samples from healthy donors and cancer patients. The CDR3 has 15 residues. In germline, CDR1 is WSHSY, CDR2 SAAADI. The J segment lost 0 bases and the V segment lost 4 bases, leaving 5 bases of the junction unmatched. The repertoire was sequenced with immunoSEQ multiplex PCR; TCRdb's copy has only in-frame clones and lacks some. The table records around 110,000 clones, 88% of them present only once. This chain uses TRBV10-2 with TRBJ2-5; TRBD1 matches 7 bases. This receptor was identified in a woman in her seventies in good health. The sequencing input was blood. As DNA, the CDR3 is TGCGCCAGCAGTGGCGACAGGGAGTACCAAGAGACCCAGTACTTC. Residues: CASSGDREYQETQYF.